This T cell receptor beta chain was retrieved from a study of human T cells and chemical hapten exposure. This CDR3 has 15 residues. Germline CDR1 is SNHLY and CDR2 is FYNNEI. Trimming pared 2 bases from V and 6 bases from J, leaving 11 bases between. Via MiXCR, TCRdb re-called the RACE reads, giving one row per CDR3 protein. The data show tens of thousands of distinct CDR3 sequences, approximately 9.7% seen once. Whole-study findings and limits: Sensitizing with DPC caused no change in TCRs above 1 in 1000 frequency. Given that the donors had alopecia, their immune response may differ from that seen in healthy people.

This clonotype was seen a handful of times. What it recognizes is unknown. Specified time point: pre-sensitization, week 0. Noted treatment: therapeutic diphenylcyclopropenone sensitization with weekly scalp DPC. Total RNA was extracted from unfractionated whole blood. Donation of samples came from alopecia patients who were 18 to 70 years old and suitable for DPC. The clonotype originates from a woman aged 30 to 39 with alopecia areata. Some clones in this sample may be carry-over from other donors' samples. This specimen consisted of whole blood, obtained in connection with sensitization to the hapten diphenylcyclopropenone (DPC). The V call is TRBV2, the J call TRBJ1-6; D ambiguous. CDR3 amino acids: CASSENGLPNSPLHF. CDR3 bases: TGTGCCAGCAGTGAAAATGGGTTACCTAATTCACCCCTCCACTTT.